Each of the 9 T cell receptor beta chains below was sequenced from the same sample in a study of blood T cell repertoires in COVID-19. The method was immunoSEQ multiplex PCR; TCRdb's version includes in-frame clones alone and lacks a portion of them. The sample lists 150,000 to 200,000 clones; 80% to 90% were seen once. The source material was PBMCs or T cells enriched from blood (not recorded which). All receptors derive from a young woman who had recovered from COVID-19.

There are a few counts of this clone. The gene calls are TRBV5-1 and TRBJ1-4, with 9 bases fitting TRBD1. The length of the CDR3 is 14 residues. Germline CDR1 SGHRS, CDR2 YFSETQ. J was trimmed by 8 bases and V by 2 bases; bases with no gene match: 4. The CDR3 sequence is CASSLGTGPEKLFF. The CDR3 DNA follows: TGCGCCAGCAGCTTAGGGACAGGGCCCGAAAAACTGTTTTTT.

The chain uses TRBV18 and TRBJ2-3; possible D gene TRBD2, 7 bases. This CDR3 contains 15 residues. Trimming took 0 bases from V and 3 from J, leaving 10 bases between them. The germline V gene encodes CDR1 KGHSH and CDR2 LQKENI. The CDR3: CASSPPAGATDTQYF. The DNA for the CDR3 is TGTGCCAGCTCACCACCGGCGGGGGCAACAGATACGCAGTATTTT. The entire variable domain, with the rest obtained from reference TRBV18 and TRBJ2-3, is as follows: NAGVMQNPRHLVRRRGQEARLRCSPMKGHSHVYWYRQLPEEGLKFMVYLQKENIIDESGMPKERFSAEFPKEGPSILRIQQVVRGDSAAYFCASSPPAGATDTQYFGPGTRLTVL.

CDR3 sequence: CASSYSRTRQPQHF. CDR3 nucleotides: TGTGCCAGCAGTTACTCGAGGACACGTCAGCCCCAGCATTTT. The J gene is TRBJ1-5, the V gene TRBV6-6; perhaps TRBD1 as D (5 bases). This CDR3 region has 14 residues. Germline V CDR1 and CDR2: MNHNY, SVGAGI (reference sequence). V lost 0 bases to trimming and J lost 6 bases, with 9 bases between them.

The chain recombines TRBV19 with TRBJ1-1; no firm D call. Germline CDR1 reads LNHDA; CDR2 reads SQIVND (reference sequence). Trimming pared 3 bases from V and 4 bases from J, leaving 9 bases between. There are 13 residues in the CDR3. CDR3 bases: TGTGCCAGTAGTATGACCCGCGGCACTGAAGCTTTCTTT. Translation gives CASSMTRGTEAFF.

This clone was seen just once. The chain recombines TRBV7-2 with TRBJ2-5; D might be TRBD1 (6 bases). The CDR3 loop spans 15 amino acids. Germline lookup yields CDR1 SGHTA and CDR2 FQGNSA. The V gene lost 5 bases and the J gene lost 5 bases, with 18 bases spanning the gap. The CDR3 reads CASSAVQGLVETQYF. The CDR3 DNA sequence: TGTGCCAGCAGCGCCGTCCAGGGGTTGGTGGAGACCCAGTACTTC. The full variable domain, completed using reference TRBV7-2 and TRBJ2-5, is GAGVSQSPSNKVTEKGKDVELRCDPISGHTALYWYRQSLGQGLEFLIYFQGNSAPDKSGLPSDRFSAERTGGSVSTLTIQRTQQEDSAVYLCASSAVQGLVETQYFGPGTRLLVL.

This clone was seen repeatedly, ten times or more. This chain links TRBV7-2 with TRBJ2-7; tentatively, D is TRBD2 (6 bases). This CDR3 has 16 amino acids. Trimming took 0 bases from V and 0 from J, leaving 12 bases between them. Germline CDR1 SGHTA, CDR2 FQGNSA. The CDR3 loop is CASSLATEGSSYEQYF. DNA of the CDR3: TGTGCCAGCAGCTTAGCCACGGAGGGTTCCTCCTACGAGCAGTACTTC.

The rearrangement uses TRBV27 and TRBJ2-2; perhaps TRBD1 as D (6 bases). This CDR3 contains 15 residues. Between the trimmed V and J ends, which lost 3 bases and 5 bases, there was a span of 13 bases. The V gene's germline CDR1 is MNHEY and CDR2 SMNVEV (reference sequence). As DNA, the CDR3 is TGTGCCAGCAGTTTGGGGGCGCGTAAGACCGGGGAGCTGTTTTTT. Protein product: CASSLGARKTGELFF.

The V gene is TRBV7-9, the J gene TRBJ2-1; 10 bases match TRBD2. Germline V gives CDR1 SEHNR, CDR2 FQNEAQ (reference sequence). This CDR3 has 16 amino acids. V was clipped by 5 bases and J by 7 bases; unmatched bases: 11. This chain's CDR3 is CASSTRTSGGGNEQFF. The CDR3 nucleotides are TGTGCCAGCAGCACTCGGACTAGCGGCGGTGGGAATGAGCAGTTCTTC.

This sequence joins TRBV4-1 and TRBJ1-5; no reliable D call. Germline CDR1 and CDR2: MGHRA and YSYEKL. CDR3 length: 13 residues. V was clipped by 0 bases and J by 4 bases, with 4 bases between them. As DNA, the CDR3 is TGCGCCAGCAGCCAAGATTCGAATCAGCCCCAGCATTTT. This sequence encodes CASSQDSNQPQHF.